The 26 T cell receptor beta chains below all came from one sample that was sequenced in a study of Ad26.COV2.S vaccination and SARS-CoV-2 variants. The table came from immunoSEQ multiplex PCR; TCRdb's copy has only in-frame clones and leaves some out. The profile shows over 400,000 clones, about 90% of them singletons. Regarding treatment: over 15 received Ad26.COV2.S at low or high dose, single or two shots; about 5 received placebo; per-sample allocation not given. Sampling was performed 63 days after the first vaccine or placebo injection. Here the sequenced sample was peripheral blood, taken in a trial of Ad26.COV2.S vaccine versus placebo. The receptors were sampled from a person between 18 and 59 years old who received the Ad26.COV2.S COVID-19 vaccine or a placebo.

This chain uses TRBV11-2 with TRBJ2-6; the D is unclear. This CDR3 spans 16 amino acids. The germline CDR1 and CDR2 sequences are SGHAT and FQNNGV. The ends were cut back, 2 bases at V and 0 bases at J, with 8 bases in the middle. CDR3 residues: CASSLSSVSGANVLTF. Written as DNA, the CDR3 is TGTGCCAGCAGCTTATCTTCGGTCTCTGGGGCCAACGTCCTGACTTTC. The full variable domain, in which reference TRBV11-2 and TRBJ2-6 provide the parts outside the CDR3, is EAGVAQSPRYKIIEKRQSVAFWCNPISGHATLYWYQQILGQGPKLLIQFQNNGVVDDSQLPKDRFSAERLKGVDSTLKIQPAKLEDSAVYLCASSLSSVSGANVLTFGAGSRLTVL.

About this clone itself: Sequence at one end of the junction differs from germline and may be a read error. This chain links TRBV10-3 with TRBJ2-1; D is undetermined. Germline CDR1 ENHRY, CDR2 SYGVKD. CDR3 size: 14 residues. CDR3 sequence: CAICEPPVINEQFF. CDR3 bases: TGTGCCATCTGTGAACCCCCGGTTATCAATGAGCAGTTCTTC.

V is TRBV27 and J is TRBJ1-1; D is perhaps TRBD1 (5 bases). The CDR3 is 12 amino acids. V gave up 3 bases and J gave up 5 bases, with 7 bases separating them. CDR1 and CDR2 (germline): MNHEY, SMNVEV (reference sequence). CDR3 DNA: TGTGCCAGCAGTTTCCAGGGTACTGAAGCTTTCTTT. It codes for CASSFQGTEAFF.

This clone has only one observation. The chain combines TRBV6-5 with TRBJ2-3; 7 positions match TRBD1. V was pared by 8 bases and J by 0 bases, with 5 bases of the junction left unmatched. The CDR3 runs to 14 residues. Per germline, CDR1 MNHEY and CDR2 SVGAGI. The CDR3 nucleotides read TGTGCCAGCGCAAGGGGACAGAGCACAGATACGCAGTATTTT. Protein product: CASARGQSTDTQYF.

The V call is TRBV5-1, the J call TRBJ1-1; D call uncertain. V gave up 6 bases and J gave up 5 bases, with 20 bases separating them. CDR3 size: 15 residues. Germline V lookup: CDR1 SGHRS, CDR2 YFSETQ. CDR3 DNA sequence: TGCGCCAGCAAACCTCGGAGACAAAGGGAGACTGAAGCTTTCTTT. This gives the protein CASKPRRQRETEAFF.

The chain couples TRBV7-2 to TRBJ1-2; tentatively, D is TRBD1 (6 bases). The CDR3 consists of 16 residues. The V and J ends lost 0 bases and 0 bases respectively, with 11 bases between them. CDR1 SGHTA and CDR2 FQGNSA come from the germline V gene. Here the CDR3 reads CASSLAIQGANYGYTF. CDR3 coding DNA: TGTGCCAGCAGCTTAGCAATACAGGGTGCTAACTATGGCTACACCTTC.

The V gene is TRBV10-3, the J gene TRBJ2-7; 8 nucleotides align to TRBD2. Germline V lookup: CDR1 ENHRY, CDR2 SYGVKD. V gave up 2 bases and J gave up 0 bases; unmatched junction bases: 3. The CDR3 loop spans 15 amino acids. The CDR3, as DNA: TGTGCCATCAGTGAGGCGGGGGGCACCTCCTACGAGCAGTACTTC. Translated, it gives CAISEAGGTSYEQYF.

A few counts support this clone. The chain joins TRBV28 to TRBJ1-3, with D unclear. The length of the CDR3 is 13 residues. V dropped 3 bases and J dropped 9 bases, with 12 bases sitting between them. The germline gives CDR1 MDHEN, CDR2 SYDVKM. The CDR3 is CASSFAEPGTIYF. DNA of the CDR3: TGTGCCAGCAGTTTCGCCGAACCCGGCACCATATATTTT. The full variable domain, in which reference TRBV28 and TRBJ1-3 provide the parts outside the CDR3, is DVKVTQSSRYLVKRTGEKVFLECVQDMDHENMFWYRQDPGLGLRLIYFSYDVKMKEKGDIPEGYSVSREKKERFSLILESASTNQTSMYLCASSFAEPGTIYFGEGSWLTVV.

In its sample, this clone was seen a few times. The chain links TRBV6-2 or TRBV6-3 to TRBJ2-1, with 7 bases lining up with TRBD2. With 0 bases clipped from V and 9 bases from J, the junction kept 8 bases outside the gene matches. The CDR3 loop spans 15 amino acids. The germline CDR1 and CDR2 sequences are MNHEY and SVGEGT. The CDR3 is CASSYSILADPEQFF. CDR3 DNA: TGTGCCAGCAGTTACTCGATCCTAGCGGACCCTGAGCAGTTCTTC.

J is TRBJ2-7 and V is TRBV10-3, with 9 bases fitting TRBD1. Germline CDR1 and CDR2: ENHRY and SYGVKD. This CDR3 spans 16 amino acids. With 0 bases clipped from V and 9 bases from J, the junction kept 12 bases outside the gene matches. The CDR3 region is CAISESEGQGSSGQYF. CDR3 bases: TGTGCCATCAGTGAGTCAGAGGGACAGGGTTCGTCGGGGCAGTACTTC.

The chain couples TRBV7-8 to TRBJ1-6; a weak D match, TRBD1 (5 bases). The germline gives CDR1 SGHVS, CDR2 FQNEAQ. V was cut by 2 bases and J by 8 bases, with 13 bases left in between. The length of the CDR3 is 15 residues. The CDR3 protein is CASSLQGGGDSPLHF. The DNA for the CDR3 is TGTGCCAGCAGCTTACAGGGTGGCGGGGATTCACCCCTCCACTTT.

The chain has TRBV20-1 and TRBJ2-7; D remains unclear. Germline values: CDR1 DFQATT, CDR2 SNEGSKA (reference sequence). V was cut by 0 bases and J by 12 bases, with 12 bases left in between. The CDR3 runs to 11 residues. The CDR3 is CSARDHTHRYF. The CDR3 region has the DNA TGCAGTGCTAGAGATCATACCCACCGGTACTTC.

This chain's CDR3 is CASSSRDSPFF. The CDR3 DNA reads as TGTGCCAGCTCAAGCCGGGACTCCCCGTTCTTC. The chain couples TRBV18 to TRBJ2-1; D is perhaps TRBD2 (6 bases). The CDR3 consists of 11 residues. V lost 5 bases and J 15 bases, leaving 14 bases between the germline ends. CDR1 and CDR2 (germline): KGHSH, LQKENI.

This clone was recorded a few times. The genes are TRBV9 and TRBJ1-1; 8 nucleotides match TRBD1. V was clipped by 4 bases and J by 4 bases; unmatched bases: 6. The germline V gene has CDR1 SGDLS and CDR2 YYNGEE. CDR3 length: 14 amino acids. The chain's CDR3 is CASSLGQGFTEAFF. CDR3 nucleotide sequence: TGTGCCAGCAGCCTCGGACAGGGTTTCACTGAAGCTTTCTTT.

V and J are TRBV28 and TRBJ2-1, with a possible D match to TRBD1 (8 bases). CDR3 size: 14 residues. The V end was cut by 6 bases, the J end by 8 bases, with 17 bases between. Germline-derived CDR1 and CDR2 are MDHEN and SYDVKM. The CDR3 DNA sequence: TGTGCCAGCAGCGACTGGACAGGGAGGGATGAGCAGTTCTTC. This sequence encodes CASSDWTGRDEQFF.

This clone appeared a single time. The genes are TRBV19 and TRBJ2-6; the D is unclear. Per germline, CDR1 LNHDA and CDR2 SQIVND (reference sequence). The V end was cut by 5 bases, the J end by 3 bases, with 11 bases between. The CDR3 contains 15 residues. In nucleotides, the CDR3 is TGTGCCAGTAGTCTATATGGGGTTGGGGCCAACGTCCTGACTTTC. This encodes CASSLYGVGANVLTF.

This chain connects TRBV10-3 to TRBJ2-7; tentatively, D is TRBD2 (6 bases). Trimming removed 5 bases from V and 0 bases from J, with 20 bases in between. Germline V gene data show CDR1 as ENHRY and CDR2 as SYGVKD. This CDR3 has 17 residues. The CDR3 nucleotides read TGTGCCATCAGTCCACCGAGGACGGGGGAAAGCTCCTACGAGCAGTACTTC. It specifies CAISPPRTGESSYEQYF.

This clone was seen once. The chain recombines TRBV5-1 with TRBJ2-7; 9 bases match TRBD1. This CDR3 contains 15 residues. Germline V gives CDR1 SGHRS, CDR2 YFSETQ. J was trimmed by 3 bases and V by 4 bases; bases with no gene match: 8. In nucleotides, the CDR3 is TGCGCCAGCAGCCGGACAGGGGATTCTTTCTACGAGCAGTACTTC. It encodes CASSRTGDSFYEQYF. Using reference TRBV5-1 and TRBJ2-7 for the parts outside the CDR3, the full variable domain is KAGVTQTPRYLIKTRGQQVTLSCSPISGHRSVSWYQQTPGQGLQFLFEYFSETQRNKGNFPGRFSGRQFSNSRSEMNVSTLELGDSALYLCASSRTGDSFYEQYFGPGTRLTVT.

In its sample, this clone was seen a few times. The chain joins TRBV19 to TRBJ2-7; D gene uncertain. The germline V gene encodes CDR1 LNHDA and CDR2 SQIVND (reference sequence). The CDR3 consists of 14 residues. V lost 3 bases and J 5 bases, leaving 14 bases between the germline ends. The CDR3 DNA follows: TGTGCCAGTAGTATTGGCCGGAGTCGCGACGAGCAGTACTTC. Its translation is CASSIGRSRDEQYF.

J is TRBJ2-4 and V is TRBV7-9, with TRBD2 matching 9 bases. The germline CDR1 and CDR2 sequences are SEHNR and FQNEAQ (reference sequence). Losses at the gene ends were 5 bases for V and 6 bases for J; bases not matched to a gene: 5. The CDR3 runs to 14 residues. CDR3 amino acids: CASSPASGINIQYF. In DNA, the CDR3 is TGTGCCAGCAGCCCGGCTAGCGGGATAAACATTCAGTACTTC.

V and J are TRBV7-2 and TRBJ2-6; D ambiguous. With 7 bases removed from V and 0 bases from J, the gap between germline ends came to 7 bases. From germline, CDR1 is SGHTA and CDR2 FQGNSA. The CDR3 is 14 residues long. The CDR3 reads CASNLGSGANVLTF. The CDR3 region has the DNA TGTGCCAGCAATTTGGGCTCTGGGGCCAACGTCCTGACTTTC.

The V call is TRBV5-1, the J call TRBJ2-5; 10 nucleotides align to TRBD2. The V gene end was trimmed by 3 bases and the J gene end by 2 bases; junction bases not matched to a gene: 10. The CDR3 has 17 amino acids. The germline CDR1 and CDR2 sequences are SGHRS and YFSETQ. CDR3 amino acids: CASSYTIAGGGQETQYF. Here the CDR3 DNA reads TGCGCCAGCAGCTATACGATAGCGGGAGGCGGGCAAGAGACCCAGTACTTC.

This clone came up once. Germline is not matched at one junction end, which may reflect a read error. CDR3 protein: CVSSPRTSGSNEQFF. The CDR3 DNA sequence: TGTGTCAGCAGCCCTAGGACTAGCGGGAGCAATGAGCAGTTCTTC. The rearrangement uses TRBV9 and TRBJ2-1, with TRBD2 matching over 13 bases. Per the germline V gene, CDR1 is SGDLS and CDR2 is YYNGEE. The CDR3 totals 15 residues.

The chain has TRBV5-1 and TRBJ2-5, with 8 bases matching TRBD1. The CDR3 has 17 amino acids. After removal of 1 base from V and 6 bases from J, the junction contained 14 bases not matched to a gene. From germline, CDR1 is SGHRS and CDR2 YFSETQ. The CDR3, as DNA: TGCGCCAGCAGCTTGACCCCAATGGACAGGGAAGGCAAGACCCAGTACTTC. Translation gives CASSLTPMDREGKTQYF.

This rearrangement joins TRBV9 to TRBJ2-1; 8 nucleotides agree with TRBD2. The CDR3 covers 16 residues. Trimming cost V 4 bases and J 6 bases; bases outside gene matches: 12. Per germline, CDR1 SGDLS and CDR2 YYNGEE. The CDR3 loop is CASSPPGIAGSNEQFF. The CDR3 bases are TGTGCCAGCAGCCCCCCTGGGATAGCGGGAAGCAATGAGCAGTTCTTC. The full variable domain, rest sourced from reference TRBV9 and TRBJ2-1, is DSGVTQTPKHLITATGQRVTLRCSPRSGDLSVYWYQQSLDQGLQFLIQYYNGEERAKGNILERFSAQQFPDLHSELNLSSLELGDSALYFCASSPPGIAGSNEQFFGPGTRLTVL.

The chain joins TRBV5-1 to TRBJ2-5; 11 nucleotides line up with TRBD2. Losses at the gene ends were 2 bases for V and 2 bases for J; bases not matched to a gene: 5. CDR3 length equals 16 residues. CDR1 is SGHRS and CDR2 is YFSETQ in the germline V gene. CDR3 nucleotide sequence: TGCGCCAGCAGCTTTACTAGCGGGAGAGGGCAAGAGACCCAGTACTTC. Its protein product is CASSFTSGRGQETQYF.